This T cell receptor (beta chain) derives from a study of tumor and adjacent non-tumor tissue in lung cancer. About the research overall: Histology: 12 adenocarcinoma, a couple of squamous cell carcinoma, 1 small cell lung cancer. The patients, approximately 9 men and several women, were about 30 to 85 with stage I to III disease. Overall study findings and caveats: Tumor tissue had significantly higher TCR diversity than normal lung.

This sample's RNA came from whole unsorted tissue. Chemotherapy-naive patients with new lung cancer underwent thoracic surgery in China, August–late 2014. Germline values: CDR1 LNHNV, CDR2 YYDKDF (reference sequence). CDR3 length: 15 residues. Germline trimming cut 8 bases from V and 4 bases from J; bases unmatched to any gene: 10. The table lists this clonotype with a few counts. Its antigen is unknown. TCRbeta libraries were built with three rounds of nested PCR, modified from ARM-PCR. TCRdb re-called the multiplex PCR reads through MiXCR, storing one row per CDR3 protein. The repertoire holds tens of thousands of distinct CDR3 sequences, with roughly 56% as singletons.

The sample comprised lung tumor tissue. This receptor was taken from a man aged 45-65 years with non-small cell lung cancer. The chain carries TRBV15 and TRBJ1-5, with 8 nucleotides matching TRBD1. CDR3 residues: CATGVTGQGNQPQHF. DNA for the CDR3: TGTGCCACCGGGGTCACAGGACAGGGAAATCAGCCCCAGCATTTT. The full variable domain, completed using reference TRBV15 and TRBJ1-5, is DAMVIQNPRYQVTQFGKPVTLSCSQTLNHNVMYWYQQKSSQAPKLLFHYYDKDFNNEADTPDNFQSRRPNTSFCFLDIRSPGLGDTAMYLCATGVTGQGNQPQHFGDGTRLSIL.